These 2 T cell receptor beta chains were all obtained from the same sample, sequenced in a study of blood T cell repertoires in COVID-19. Only in-frame clones appear in the TCRdb table, and some are missing; sequencing was by immunoSEQ multiplex PCR. This repertoire shows a few hundred thousand clones, 83% found once; its top ten account for around 4.5%. Sequencing input: peripheral blood. These receptors were collected from a man in his sixties who had recovered from COVID-19.

This chain connects TRBV5-6 to TRBJ2-7; D is undetermined. The CDR3 is made up of 13 amino acids. The V end was cut by 4 bases, the J end by 3 bases, with 11 bases between. CDR1 is SGHDT and CDR2 is YYEEEE in the germline V gene. CDR3 bases: TGTGCCAGCAGCCGTGACATCTACTACGAGCAGTACTTC. This gives the protein CASSRDIYYEQYF.

This clone was picked up a small number of times. This chain joins TRBV5-5 and TRBJ1-4; 8 bases are shared with TRBD1. The CDR3 loop spans 15 amino acids. Trimming took 0 bases from V and 5 from J; bases not matched to a gene: 3. The germline gives CDR1 SGHKS, CDR2 YYEKEE (reference sequence). This chain's CDR3 is CASSLATGGNEKLFF. CDR3 in DNA: TGTGCCAGCAGCTTGGCAACAGGGGGGAATGAAAAACTGTTTTTT. Filled out from reference TRBV5-5 and TRBJ1-4, the complete variable domain reads DAGVTQSPTHLIKTRGQQVTLRCSPISGHKSVSWYQQVLGQGPQFIFQYYEKEERGRGNFPDRFSARQFPNYSSELNVNALLLGDSALYLCASSLATGGNEKLFFGSGTQLSVL.